The rows below give T cell receptor beta chains drawn from one sample of a study of blood T cell repertoires in COVID-19. Profiled with immunoSEQ multiplex PCR; TCRdb holds only in-frame clones, not every one. Counted here are tens of thousands of clones, 92% occurring once; the ten biggest clones make up around 4.3%. Sample: peripheral blood. The origin of the receptors is a man aged 45-65 years with active COVID-19. Each CDR3 is given without its conserved first and last residue. Fields, in order: CDR3 length, J gene, V gene, CDR3 protein.

CDR3 length: 14
J gene: TRBJ2-3
V gene: TRBV5-1
CDR3 protein: ASSLDPGGGTDTQY

CDR3 length: 11
J gene: TRBJ2-7
V gene: TRBV7-9
CDR3 protein: ASSPQGTYEQY

CDR3 length: 13
J gene: TRBJ2-1
V gene: TRBV5-1
CDR3 protein: ASSQTSGGFDEQF

CDR3 length: 13
J gene: TRBJ2-7
V gene: TRBV19
CDR3 protein: ASSTLAGGYYEQY

CDR3 length: 13
J gene: TRBJ2-3
V gene: TRBV24-1
CDR3 protein: ATSDSFGLGDTQY

CDR3 length: 12
J gene: TRBJ1-5
V gene: TRBV28
CDR3 protein: ASSKGRGRQPQH

CDR3 length: 10
J gene: TRBJ1-1
V gene: TRBV6-5
CDR3 protein: ASSPQGREAF

CDR3 length: 13
J gene: TRBJ2-7
V gene: TRBV5-5
CDR3 protein: ASSLGVTSGSEQY

CDR3 length: 11
J gene: TRBJ2-1
V gene: TRBV10-3
CDR3 protein: AISEEVNNEQF

CDR3 length: 16
J gene: TRBJ1-1
V gene: TRBV3-1/TRBV3-2
CDR3 protein: ASSQITGGGPMNTEAF

CDR3 length: 9
J gene: TRBJ1-1
V gene: TRBV12-3/TRBV12-4
CDR3 protein: ASSPGLEAF

CDR3 length: 10
J gene: TRBJ1-1
V gene: TRBV6-2/TRBV6-3
CDR3 protein: ASSYSESEAF

CDR3 length: 12
J gene: TRBJ2-7
V gene: TRBV7-9
CDR3 protein: ASSLVPGRWEQY